Listed here are 18 T cell receptor beta chains from one sample, sequenced in a study of blood T cells in healthy people across ages. Using a J-beta primer mix together with a sample-barcoded 5' primer, a second PCR was run for roughly 7 to 11 cycles. One entry per CDR3 protein, called by TCRdb with MiXCR from the 5' RACE reads. The data show 1.6 million or so distinct CDR3 sequences, 34% seen once. The sequenced material came from blood. The source is a young woman in good health.

The genes are TRBV2 and TRBJ2-5; D may be TRBD1 or TRBD2 (6 bases each). The DNA matches TRBJ2-7 better at its end, which makes the J call doubtful. This CDR3 has 13 amino acids. Germline lookup yields CDR1 SNHLY and CDR2 FYNNEI. Here the CDR3 reads CASSPGGRSEQYF. Written as DNA, the CDR3 is TGTGCCAGCAGCCCCGGGGGCCGCTCCGAGCAGTACTTC.

This clonotype turned up a few times. The chain joins TRBV6-4 to TRBJ2-3, with unresolved D. CDR3 length: 14 residues. With 2 bases removed from V and 5 bases from J, the gap between germline ends came to 11 bases. Germline V gene lookup returns CDR1 MRHNA and CDR2 SNTAGT. CDR3 region: CASSDTTLGDTQYF. The CDR3 DNA reads TGTGCCAGCAGTGACACGACTCTGGGAGATACGCAGTATTTT.

This clonotype has more than one count but fewer than ten. The CDR3 loop reads CASAAGNEQFF. The CDR3 nucleotides read TGTGCCAGCGCAGCCGGGAATGAGCAGTTCTTC. The chain links TRBV6-5 to TRBJ2-1; D is unresolved. Germline loops: CDR1 MNHEY, CDR2 SVGAGI. The CDR3 extends over 11 amino acids. V dropped 8 bases and J dropped 7 bases, with 9 bases sitting between them.

This clonotype was seen at least ten times. Possible read error: a much larger clone is one base away. The rearrangement links TRBV29-1 to TRBJ2-7; possible D gene TRBD2, 6 bases. The CDR3 spans 12 residues. Trimming removed 5 bases at V and 5 bases at J, with 13 bases between. Germline V gene lookup returns CDR1 SQVTM and CDR2 ANQGSEA. CDR3 DNA: TGCAGCGTTTGTCCCGGGGGTAACGAGCAGTACTTC. Translated: CSVCPGGNEQYF.

CDR3 sequence reads: CASTRDEGFYNSPLHF. The CDR3 DNA reads TGTGCCAGCACCCGGGACGAGGGTTTCTATAATTCACCCCTCCACTTT. This chain links TRBV7-9 with TRBJ1-6; D may be TRBD1 (5 bases). The CDR3 length is 16 residues. In germline, CDR1 is SEHNR, CDR2 FQNEAQ (reference sequence). V shed 7 bases and J shed 3 bases, with 16 bases lying between them.

This clonotype has at least ten counts. The rearrangement uses TRBV5-1 and TRBJ2-7, with D perhaps assigned TRBD1 or TRBD2 (5 bases each). The CDR3 has 13 amino acids. Trimming took off 1 base at V and 6 bases at J, with 11 bases between the two ends. Germline V gives CDR1 SGHRS, CDR2 YFSETQ. The CDR3 loop reads CASSLRGNGEQYF. The CDR3 DNA follows: TGCGCCAGCAGCTTGCGGGGCAACGGCGAGCAGTACTTC.

This clonotype has just a few counts. The chain employs TRBV7-8 and TRBJ2-1, with D unclear. This CDR3 is built from 16 residues. V was cut by 5 bases and J by 0 bases, with 14 bases left in between. CDR1 and CDR2 (germline): SGHVS, FQNEAQ. The CDR3: CASSTRRLRSYNEQFF. The CDR3 region has the DNA TGTGCCAGCAGCACCCGACGGTTACGCTCCTACAATGAGCAGTTCTTC.

This clonotype was detected only a few times. The V and J genes are TRBV7-9 and TRBJ2-3, with 8 bases identical to TRBD2. This CDR3 contains 15 residues. J gave up 4 bases and V 2 bases, and 5 bases lay outside the gene matches. The germline V gene encodes CDR1 SEHNR and CDR2 FQNEAQ (reference sequence). DNA of the CDR3: TGTGCCAGCAGCTTATTGATAGCGGGATCAGATACGCAGTATTTT. This gives the protein CASSLLIAGSDTQYF.

The rearrangement uses TRBV6-6 and TRBJ1-2, with D possibly matching TRBD1 (6 bases). Germline CDR1 is MNHNY and CDR2 is SVGAGI (reference sequence). Deletions cut 7 bases from V and 0 bases from J, with 18 bases between. The CDR3 spans 16 residues. The CDR3 here is CASNVQGQGANYGYTF. CDR3 in DNA: TGTGCCAGCAACGTACAGGGTCAAGGAGCTAACTATGGCTACACCTTC.

The V gene is TRBV5-1, the J gene TRBJ2-1, with D perhaps matching TRBD1 or TRBD2 (6 bases each). This CDR3 is built from 12 residues. Trimming removed 4 bases from V and 15 bases from J, with 17 bases in between. The V gene's germline CDR1 is SGHRS and CDR2 YFSETQ. In nucleotides, the CDR3 is TGCGCCAGCAGCCCGGGGGCCGGGGGATGGTTCTTC. It encodes CASSPGAGGWFF.

The chain employs TRBV14 and TRBJ2-5, with D perhaps TRBD2 (5 bases). Trimming pared 1 base from V and 9 bases from J, leaving 15 bases between. The CDR3 spans 14 residues. Germline lookup yields CDR1 SGHDN and CDR2 FVKESK. This CDR3 reads CASSQAHTHGAQYF. As DNA, the CDR3 is TGTGCCAGCAGCCAAGCGCACACCCACGGGGCCCAGTACTTC.

The chain joins TRBV6-4 to TRBJ2-1, with TRBD2 identical over 9 bases. The CDR3 is 14 residues long. With V trimmed by 6 bases and J by 8 bases, 8 bases remained unmatched. Germline V gene sequence: CDR1 MRHNA, CDR2 SNTAGT. CDR3 sequence: CASSVSGGRDEQFF. CDR3 in DNA: TGTGCCAGCAGCGTGAGCGGGGGGCGTGATGAGCAGTTCTTC.

The V gene is TRBV7-9, the J gene TRBJ2-1; no definite D call. The V and J ends lost 2 bases and 9 bases respectively, with 17 bases between them. Germline V lookup: CDR1 SEHNR, CDR2 FQNEAQ (reference sequence). The CDR3 has 15 amino acids. CDR3 protein: CASSLSPTLWGEQFF. The CDR3 region has the DNA TGTGCCAGCAGCTTAAGCCCGACCCTTTGGGGTGAGCAGTTCTTC.

This clonotype occurred a few times. The V and J genes are TRBV6-2 or TRBV6-3 and TRBJ2-4, with 8 bases matching TRBD2. V trimming: 5 bases; J trimming: 9 bases; junction bases outside the gene matches: 9. CDR3 size: 14 residues. CDR1 and CDR2 (germline): MNHEY, SVGEGT. The DNA for the CDR3 is TGTGCCAGCAGTACGGGACTAGGGGGGCGCATTCAGTACTTC. Residues: CASSTGLGGRIQYF.

V usage is TRBV10-3 and J usage is TRBJ1-1, with TRBD1 matching 7 bases. J was trimmed by 3 bases and V by 5 bases; bases with no gene match: 12. The CDR3 length is 16 residues. CDR1 ENHRY and CDR2 SYGVKD come from the germline V gene. The CDR3 nucleotides read TGTGCCATCAGTTGGACAGGTCCGTCCATGGACACTGAAGCTTTCTTT. This sequence encodes CAISWTGPSMDTEAFF.

The chain couples TRBV20-1 to TRBJ2-7, with a possible D match to TRBD1 (7 bases). The last part of the DNA fits TRBJ2-5 better; the J call may be wrong. The CDR3 covers 16 residues. Germline loops: CDR1 DFQATT, CDR2 SNEGSKA (reference sequence). The CDR3 DNA reads as TGCAGTGCTAGAGGTTGGGGGAGGACAGGTCAAGAGACCCAGTACTTC. Translated, it gives CSARGWGRTGQETQYF.

V gene TRBV14 combines with J gene TRBJ1-1, with D perhaps matching TRBD1 (6 bases). Germline CDR1 SGHDN, CDR2 FVKESK. V lost 4 bases and J lost 8, with 14 bases in between. The CDR3 is made up of 13 amino acids. DNA for the CDR3: TGTGCCAGCAGCCTCACAGGGACCAAAGAAGCTTTCTTT. Protein sequence: CASSLTGTKEAFF.

In its sample, this clonotype was seen a few times. The chain has TRBV7-3 and TRBJ2-6; no clear D. Looked up from germline, CDR1 is SGHTA and CDR2 is FQGTGA. V was clipped by 0 bases and J by 2 bases, with 8 bases between them. There are 16 residues in the CDR3. The CDR3 bases are TGTGCCAGCAGCTTAACGTCCGGGCCTGGGGCCAACGTCCTGACTTTC. This gives the protein CASSLTSGPGANVLTF.